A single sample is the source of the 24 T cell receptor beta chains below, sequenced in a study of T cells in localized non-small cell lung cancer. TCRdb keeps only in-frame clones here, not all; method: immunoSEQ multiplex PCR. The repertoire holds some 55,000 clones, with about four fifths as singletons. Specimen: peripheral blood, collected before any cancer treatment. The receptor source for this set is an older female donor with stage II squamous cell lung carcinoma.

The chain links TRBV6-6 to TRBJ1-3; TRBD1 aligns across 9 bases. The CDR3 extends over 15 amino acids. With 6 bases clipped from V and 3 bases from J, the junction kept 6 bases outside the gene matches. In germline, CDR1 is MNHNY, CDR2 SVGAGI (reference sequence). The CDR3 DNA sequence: TGTGCCAGCAGCCCTACAGGGGGCGGTGGAAACACCATATATTTT. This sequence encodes CASSPTGGGGNTIYF.

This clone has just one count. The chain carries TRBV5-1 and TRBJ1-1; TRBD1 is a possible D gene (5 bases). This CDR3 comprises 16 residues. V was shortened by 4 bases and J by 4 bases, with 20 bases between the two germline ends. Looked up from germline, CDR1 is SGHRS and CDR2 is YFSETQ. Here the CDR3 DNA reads TGCGCCAGCAGCCCCCCGACCCTCACCGGGGGCACTGAAGCTTTCTTT. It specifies CASSPPTLTGGTEAFF.

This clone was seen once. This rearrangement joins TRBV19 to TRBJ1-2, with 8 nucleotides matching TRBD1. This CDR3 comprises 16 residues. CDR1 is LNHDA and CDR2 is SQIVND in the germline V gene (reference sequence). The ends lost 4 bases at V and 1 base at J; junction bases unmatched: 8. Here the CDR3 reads CASSTPQGAFNYGYTF. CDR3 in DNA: TGTGCCAGTAGTACCCCCCAGGGGGCTTTTAACTATGGCTACACCTTC.

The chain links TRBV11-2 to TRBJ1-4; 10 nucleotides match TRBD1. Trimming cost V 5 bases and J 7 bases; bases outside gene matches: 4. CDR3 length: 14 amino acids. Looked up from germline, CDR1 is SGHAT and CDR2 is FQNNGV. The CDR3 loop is CASSPGQGSEKLFF. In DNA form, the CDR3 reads TGTGCCAGCAGCCCGGGACAGGGGTCTGAAAAACTGTTTTTT. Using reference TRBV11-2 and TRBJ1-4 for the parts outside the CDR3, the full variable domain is EAGVAQSPRYKIIEKRQSVAFWCNPISGHATLYWYQQILGQGPKLLIQFQNNGVVDDSQLPKDRFSAERLKGVDSTLKIQPAKLEDSAVYLCASSPGQGSEKLFFGSGTQLSVL.

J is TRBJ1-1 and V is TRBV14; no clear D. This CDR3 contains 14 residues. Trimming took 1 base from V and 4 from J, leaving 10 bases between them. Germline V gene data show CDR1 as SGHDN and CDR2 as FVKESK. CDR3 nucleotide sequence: TGTGCCAGCAGCCAAGGCAGCTACGTCACTGAAGCTTTCTTT. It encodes CASSQGSYVTEAFF.

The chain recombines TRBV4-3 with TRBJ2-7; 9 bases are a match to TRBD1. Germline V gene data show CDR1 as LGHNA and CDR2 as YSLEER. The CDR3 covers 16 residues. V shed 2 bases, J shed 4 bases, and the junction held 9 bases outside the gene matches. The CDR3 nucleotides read TGCGCCAGCAGCCAACTGGACCGGGACAGGGTGTACGAGCAGTACTTC. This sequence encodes CASSQLDRDRVYEQYF.

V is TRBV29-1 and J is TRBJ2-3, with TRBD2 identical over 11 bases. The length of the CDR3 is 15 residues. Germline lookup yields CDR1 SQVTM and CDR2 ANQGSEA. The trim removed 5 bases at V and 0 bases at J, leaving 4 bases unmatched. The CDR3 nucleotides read TGCAGCGTTAATAGCGGGGGGGCCAGCACAGATACGCAGTATTTT. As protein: CSVNSGGASTDTQYF.

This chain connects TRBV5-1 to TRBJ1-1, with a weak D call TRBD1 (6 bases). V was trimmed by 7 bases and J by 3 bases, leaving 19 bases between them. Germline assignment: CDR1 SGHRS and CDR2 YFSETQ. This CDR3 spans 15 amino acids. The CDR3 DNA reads TGCGCCAGCGGTCCGGGGGGCAACTTGGACACTGAAGCTTTCTTT. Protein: CASGPGGNLDTEAFF.

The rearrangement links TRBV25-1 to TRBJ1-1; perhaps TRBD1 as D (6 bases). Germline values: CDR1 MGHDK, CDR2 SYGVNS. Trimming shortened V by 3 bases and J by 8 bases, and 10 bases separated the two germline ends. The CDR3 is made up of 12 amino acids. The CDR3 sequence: CASSDRGMEAFF. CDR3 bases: TGTGCCAGCAGTGACAGGGGTATGGAAGCTTTCTTT.

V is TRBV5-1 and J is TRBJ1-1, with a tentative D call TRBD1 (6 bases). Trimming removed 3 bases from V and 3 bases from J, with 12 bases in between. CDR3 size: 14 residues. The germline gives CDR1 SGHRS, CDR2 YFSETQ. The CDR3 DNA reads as TGCGCCAGCAGCTCGCTTCAGGGGTACACTGAAGCTTTCTTT. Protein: CASSSLQGYTEAFF.

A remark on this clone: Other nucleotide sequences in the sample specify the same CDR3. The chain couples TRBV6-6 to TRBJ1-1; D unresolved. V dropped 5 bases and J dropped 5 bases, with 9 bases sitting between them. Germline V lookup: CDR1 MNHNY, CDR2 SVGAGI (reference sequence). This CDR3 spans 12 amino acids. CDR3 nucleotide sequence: TGTGCCAGCAGTCCCCACGGTACTGAAGCTTTCTTT. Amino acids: CASSPHGTEAFF.

CDR3 region: CASSRTSGETSYNEQFF. The DNA for the CDR3 is TGTGCCAGCAGCAGGACTAGCGGGGAAACATCCTACAATGAGCAGTTCTTC. V and J are TRBV9 and TRBJ2-1; TRBD2 matches 12 bases. Germline CDR1 SGDLS, CDR2 YYNGEE. V was clipped by 4 bases and J by 1 base; unmatched bases: 6. The length of the CDR3 is 17 residues.

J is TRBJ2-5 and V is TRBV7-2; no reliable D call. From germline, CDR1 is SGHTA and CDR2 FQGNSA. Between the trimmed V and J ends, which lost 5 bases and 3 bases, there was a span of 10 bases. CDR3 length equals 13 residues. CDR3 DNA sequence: TGTGCCAGCAGCCCTTGGGGAAAAGAGACCCAGTACTTC. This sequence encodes CASSPWGKETQYF.

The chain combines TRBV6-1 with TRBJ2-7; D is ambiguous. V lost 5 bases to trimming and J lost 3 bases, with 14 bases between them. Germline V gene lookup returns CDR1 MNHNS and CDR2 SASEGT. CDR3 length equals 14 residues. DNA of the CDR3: TGTGCCAGCAGTCCCCAAAAGGGTCGCTACGAGCAGTACTTC. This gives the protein CASSPQKGRYEQYF.

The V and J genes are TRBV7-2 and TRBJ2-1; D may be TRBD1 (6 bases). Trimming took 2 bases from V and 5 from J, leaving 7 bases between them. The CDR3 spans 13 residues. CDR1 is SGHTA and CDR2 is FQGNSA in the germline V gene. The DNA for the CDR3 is TGTGCCAGCAGCTTAAACAGGGACAATGAGCAGTTCTTC. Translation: CASSLNRDNEQFF.

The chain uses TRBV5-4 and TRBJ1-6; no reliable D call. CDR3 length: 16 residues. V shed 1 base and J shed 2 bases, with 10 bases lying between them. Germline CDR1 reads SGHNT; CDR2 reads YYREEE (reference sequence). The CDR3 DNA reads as TGTGCCAGCAGCTTGATCGGGGTCGCCTATAATTCACCCCTCCACTTT. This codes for CASSLIGVAYNSPLHF.

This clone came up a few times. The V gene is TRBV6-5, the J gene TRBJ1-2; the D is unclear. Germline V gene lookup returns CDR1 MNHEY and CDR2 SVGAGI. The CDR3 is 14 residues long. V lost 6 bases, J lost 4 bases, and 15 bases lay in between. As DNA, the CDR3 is TGTGCCAGCAGCCTGACAAGATTAGGCTATGGCTACACCTTC. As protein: CASSLTRLGYGYTF.

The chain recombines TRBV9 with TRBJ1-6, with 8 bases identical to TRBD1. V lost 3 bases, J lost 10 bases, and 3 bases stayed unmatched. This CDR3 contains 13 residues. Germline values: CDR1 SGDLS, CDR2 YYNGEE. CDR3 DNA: TGTGCCAGCAGCGGACAGGGGTCCTCACCCCTCCACTTT. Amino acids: CASSGQGSSPLHF. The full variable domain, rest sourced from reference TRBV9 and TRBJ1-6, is DSGVTQTPKHLITATGQRVTLRCSPRSGDLSVYWYQQSLDQGLQFLIQYYNGEERAKGNILERFSAQQFPDLHSELNLSSLELGDSALYFCASSGQGSSPLHFGNGTRLTVT.

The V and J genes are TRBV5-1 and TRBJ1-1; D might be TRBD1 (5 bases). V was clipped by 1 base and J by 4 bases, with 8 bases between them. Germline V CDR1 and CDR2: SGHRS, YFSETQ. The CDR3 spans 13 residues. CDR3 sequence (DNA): TGCGCCAGCAGCTTGACAGGAACCACTGAAGCTTTCTTT. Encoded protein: CASSLTGTTEAFF. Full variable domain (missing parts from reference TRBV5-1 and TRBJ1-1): KAGVTQTPRYLIKTRGQQVTLSCSPISGHRSVSWYQQTPGQGLQFLFEYFSETQRNKGNFPGRFSGRQFSNSRSEMNVSTLELGDSALYLCASSLTGTTEAFFGQGTRLTVV.

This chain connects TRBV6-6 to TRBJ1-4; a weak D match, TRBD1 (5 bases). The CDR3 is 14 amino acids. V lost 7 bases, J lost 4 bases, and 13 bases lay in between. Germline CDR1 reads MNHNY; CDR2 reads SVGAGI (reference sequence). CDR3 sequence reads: CASMVQGSNEKLFF. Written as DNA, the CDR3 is TGTGCCAGCATGGTTCAGGGCAGTAATGAAAAACTGTTTTTT.

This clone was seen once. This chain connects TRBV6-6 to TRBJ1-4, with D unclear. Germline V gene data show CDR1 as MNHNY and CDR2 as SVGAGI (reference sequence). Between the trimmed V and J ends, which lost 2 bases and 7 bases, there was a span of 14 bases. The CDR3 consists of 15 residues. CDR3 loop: CASSYHDKSSEKLFF. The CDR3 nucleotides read TGTGCCAGCAGTTACCACGACAAGAGCAGTGAAAAACTGTTTTTT.

This CDR3 reads CASSPGSSGNTIYF. The CDR3 region has the DNA TGTGCCAGCTCACCAGGCAGCTCTGGAAACACCATATATTTT. The chain employs TRBV18 and TRBJ1-3; D uncertain. CDR1 and CDR2 (germline): KGHSH, LQKENI. Trimming removed 2 bases at V and 0 bases at J, with 5 bases between. The CDR3 contains 14 residues. Combining the CDR3 with reference TRBV18 and TRBJ1-3 gives the whole variable domain NAGVMQNPRHLVRRRGQEARLRCSPMKGHSHVYWYRQLPEEGLKFMVYLQKENIIDESGMPKERFSAEFPKEGPSILRIQQVVRGDSAAYFCASSPGSSGNTIYFGEGSWLTVV.

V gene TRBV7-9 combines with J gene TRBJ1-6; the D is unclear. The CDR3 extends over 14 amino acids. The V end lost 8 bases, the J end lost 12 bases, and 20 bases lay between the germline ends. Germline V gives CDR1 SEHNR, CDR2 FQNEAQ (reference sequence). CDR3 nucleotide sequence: TGTGCCAGCTCCCGCGGAGGGTATGTGGGACCCCTCCACTTT. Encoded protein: CASSRGGYVGPLHF.

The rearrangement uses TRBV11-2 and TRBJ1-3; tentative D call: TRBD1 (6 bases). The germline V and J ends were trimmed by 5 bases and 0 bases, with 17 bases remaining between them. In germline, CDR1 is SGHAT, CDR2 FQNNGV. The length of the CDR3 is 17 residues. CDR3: CASSLLRGGLSGNTIYF. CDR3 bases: TGTGCCAGCAGCCTACTTCGGGGGGGGCTCTCTGGAAACACCATATATTTT. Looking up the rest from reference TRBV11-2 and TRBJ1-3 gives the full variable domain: EAGVAQSPRYKIIEKRQSVAFWCNPISGHATLYWYQQILGQGPKLLIQFQNNGVVDDSQLPKDRFSAERLKGVDSTLKIQPAKLEDSAVYLCASSLLRGGLSGNTIYFGEGSWLTVV.